This TCR beta chain was sequenced in a study of response to subunit inactivated influenza vaccine. Study-wide points: Each seasonal flu vaccination may recruit only limited new T cells, authors suggested.

In TCRdb, the RT-PCR reads were re-called with MiXCR into one record per CDR3 protein. The profile covers almost 250,000 distinct CDR3 sequences, with over 9% appearing a single time and 7.8% taken by the ten largest. This clonotype was counted a few times. Antigen specificity is unknown. The CDR3 is made up of 14 amino acids. Trimming at V came to 4 bases and at J to 3 bases, leaving 3 bases not matched to a gene. The germline V gene has CDR1 SGHTA and CDR2 FQGNSA. The source material was non-naive T cells sorted from PBMCs, sampled 14 days before vaccination. The receptor was derived from a man between 50 and 59 years old who received an inactivated influenza vaccine. The chain has TRBV7-2 and TRBJ2-7; 10 bases match TRBD1. This chain's CDR3 is CASSSRTGGYEQYF. CDR3 DNA sequence: TGTGCCAGCAGCTCCCGGACAGGGGGCTACGAGCAGTACTTC.